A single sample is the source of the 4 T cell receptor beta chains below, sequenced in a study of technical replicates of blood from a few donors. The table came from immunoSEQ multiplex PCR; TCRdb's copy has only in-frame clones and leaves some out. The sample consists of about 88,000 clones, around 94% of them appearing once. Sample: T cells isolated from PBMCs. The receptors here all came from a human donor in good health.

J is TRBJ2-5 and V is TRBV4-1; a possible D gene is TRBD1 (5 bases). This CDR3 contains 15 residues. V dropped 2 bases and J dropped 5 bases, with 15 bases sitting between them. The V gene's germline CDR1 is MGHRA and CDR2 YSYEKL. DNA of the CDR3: TGCGCCAGCAGCCAAATGGGCAGGGCGGAGGAGACCCAGTACTTC. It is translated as CASSQMGRAEETQYF.

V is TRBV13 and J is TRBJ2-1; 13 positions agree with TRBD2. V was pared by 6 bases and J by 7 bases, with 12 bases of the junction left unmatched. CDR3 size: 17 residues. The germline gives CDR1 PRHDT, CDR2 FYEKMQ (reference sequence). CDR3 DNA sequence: TGTGCCAGCAGTTACGGGACTAGCGGGGTGCCCGTGAATGAGCAGTTCTTC. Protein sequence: CASSYGTSGVPVNEQFF.

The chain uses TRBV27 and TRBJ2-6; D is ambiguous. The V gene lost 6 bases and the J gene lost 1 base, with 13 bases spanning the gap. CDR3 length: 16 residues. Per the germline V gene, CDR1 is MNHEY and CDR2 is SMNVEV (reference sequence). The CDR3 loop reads CASSLAVESGANVLTF. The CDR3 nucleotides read TGTGCCAGCAGCCTGGCGGTGGAGTCTGGGGCCAACGTCCTGACTTTC.

The CDR3 bases are TGCGCCAGCAGCAGACAGGGGACTGAAGCTTTCTTT. Amino acid sequence: CASSRQGTEAFF. The V gene is TRBV5-1, the J gene TRBJ1-1, with 8 bases lining up with TRBD1. The V segment lost 4 bases and the J segment 5 bases; nucleotides outside the gene matches: 1. Looked up from germline, CDR1 is SGHRS and CDR2 is YFSETQ. The CDR3 loop spans 12 amino acids.